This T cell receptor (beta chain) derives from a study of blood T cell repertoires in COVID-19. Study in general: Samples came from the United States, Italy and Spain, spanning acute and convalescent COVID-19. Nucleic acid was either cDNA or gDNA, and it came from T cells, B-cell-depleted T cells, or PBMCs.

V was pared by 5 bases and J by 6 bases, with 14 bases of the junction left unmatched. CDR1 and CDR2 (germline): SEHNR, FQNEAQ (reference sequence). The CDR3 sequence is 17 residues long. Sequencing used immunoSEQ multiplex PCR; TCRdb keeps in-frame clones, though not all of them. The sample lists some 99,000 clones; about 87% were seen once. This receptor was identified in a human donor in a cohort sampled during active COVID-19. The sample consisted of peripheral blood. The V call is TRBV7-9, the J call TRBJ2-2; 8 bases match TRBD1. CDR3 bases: TGTGCCAGCAGCATAAACGACAGGGGCGTGGGAGCCGGGGAGCTGTTTTTT. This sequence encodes CASSINDRGVGAGELFF.